Sequencing of this TCR beta chain was carried out in a study of T cell clonality in common variable immunodeficiency. Study-level results: Common variable immunodeficiency TCR beta sequences reportedly had fewer deletions and N-nucleotide insertions. Shared TCRbeta clones were fewer between CVID subjects than controls.

Generated by immunoSEQ multiplex PCR, the TCRdb table keeps only in-frame clones and is missing some. There are 25,000 to 35,000 clones in the sample, none observed a single time. This clone was detected many times. The target antigen is unknown. Read sequence stops 3 residues before the CDR3 end, and the germline J gene provides the missing end. Trimming pared 4 bases from V and 2 bases from J, leaving 21 bases between. The CDR3 length is 18 residues. Sequenced sample: peripheral blood mononuclear cells. This chain connects TRBV23-1 to TRBJ1-5; D might be TRBD1 (5 bases). TRBV23-1 is identified as an open reading frame with a role that is uncertain. The receptor comes from a human donor with common variable immunodeficiency. This CDR3 is CASSPKGRGLDRNQPQHF. The DNA read from the CDR3 is TGCGCCAGCAGTCCAAAAGGACGGGGACTAGACCGCAATCAGCCC.